One sample yielded the 6 T cell receptor beta chains listed below, sequenced in a study of T cells after yellow fever vaccination. Using its own MiXCR run on the 5' RACE reads, TCRdb lists one record per CDR3 protein. The sample consists of under 300,000 distinct CDR3 sequences, roughly 7.2% of them appearing once. The material sequenced was CD4+ T cells sorted from PBMCs, taken 15 days after the yellow fever booster vaccination. These receptors were obtained from a man aged 25-45 years who received the YFV17D yellow fever vaccine.

This clonotype was seen ten or more times. The rearrangement uses TRBV7-9 and TRBJ2-1; D may match TRBD1 or TRBD2 (5 bases each). V was shortened by 6 bases and J by 15 bases, with 18 bases between the two germline ends. This CDR3 is 12 amino acids long. Per germline, CDR1 SEHNR and CDR2 FQNEAQ (reference sequence). DNA of the CDR3: TGTGCCAGCAGTTCCCGGCCAGGGACGCCGTTCTTC. Amino acid sequence: CASSSRPGTPFF.

The chain couples TRBV6-5 to TRBJ2-7; 11 bases match TRBD2. J lost 5 bases, V lost 4 bases, and 7 bases had no gene match. Germline V gene data show CDR1 as MNHEY and CDR2 as SVGAGI. This CDR3 comprises 15 residues. The CDR3 protein is CASSLLAGGPHEQYF. The CDR3 region has the DNA TGTGCCAGCAGTTTATTAGCGGGAGGGCCCCACGAGCAGTACTTC.

This clonotype occurred a few times. The chain carries TRBV3-1 and TRBJ2-7, with 8 bases fitting TRBD2. CDR1 and CDR2 from the germline V gene are LGHDT and YNNKEL (reference sequence). CDR3 length equals 17 residues. V was pared by 4 bases and J by 1 base, with 12 bases of the junction left unmatched. CDR3 nucleotide sequence: TGTGCCAGCAGCCGAGAAGGCGTGCTAGCGGGTTCCTACGAGCAGTACTTC. Translated, it gives CASSREGVLAGSYEQYF.

The genes are TRBV7-6 and TRBJ2-7, with 9 bases aligning to TRBD1. CDR1 and CDR2 from the germline V gene are SGHVS and FNYEAQ. The trim removed 6 bases at V and 4 bases at J, leaving 7 bases unmatched. The CDR3 consists of 14 residues. The CDR3: CASSPGQGFYEQYF. CDR3 in DNA: TGTGCCAGCAGTCCGGGACAGGGATTTTACGAGCAGTACTTC.

The rearrangement uses TRBV7-8 and TRBJ2-2; no clear D. V lost 1 base and J 6 bases, leaving 12 bases between the germline ends. This CDR3 is built from 15 residues. The germline CDR1 and CDR2 sequences are SGHVS and FQNEAQ. CDR3 sequence reads: CASSLVANTPGELFF. CDR3 nucleotides: TGTGCCAGCAGCTTAGTCGCTAACACGCCCGGGGAGCTGTTTTTT.

This clonotype was recorded a few times. J is TRBJ1-1 and V is TRBV5-8; TRBD1 agrees at 8 bases. The germline V gene encodes CDR1 SGHTS and CDR2 YDEGEE. There are 16 residues in the CDR3. Trimming took 2 bases from V and 0 from J; bases not matched to a gene: 6. CDR3 in amino acids: CASSFLGQGLNTEAFF. In DNA form, the CDR3 reads TGTGCCAGCAGCTTTCTCGGACAGGGCCTGAACACTGAAGCTTTCTTT.